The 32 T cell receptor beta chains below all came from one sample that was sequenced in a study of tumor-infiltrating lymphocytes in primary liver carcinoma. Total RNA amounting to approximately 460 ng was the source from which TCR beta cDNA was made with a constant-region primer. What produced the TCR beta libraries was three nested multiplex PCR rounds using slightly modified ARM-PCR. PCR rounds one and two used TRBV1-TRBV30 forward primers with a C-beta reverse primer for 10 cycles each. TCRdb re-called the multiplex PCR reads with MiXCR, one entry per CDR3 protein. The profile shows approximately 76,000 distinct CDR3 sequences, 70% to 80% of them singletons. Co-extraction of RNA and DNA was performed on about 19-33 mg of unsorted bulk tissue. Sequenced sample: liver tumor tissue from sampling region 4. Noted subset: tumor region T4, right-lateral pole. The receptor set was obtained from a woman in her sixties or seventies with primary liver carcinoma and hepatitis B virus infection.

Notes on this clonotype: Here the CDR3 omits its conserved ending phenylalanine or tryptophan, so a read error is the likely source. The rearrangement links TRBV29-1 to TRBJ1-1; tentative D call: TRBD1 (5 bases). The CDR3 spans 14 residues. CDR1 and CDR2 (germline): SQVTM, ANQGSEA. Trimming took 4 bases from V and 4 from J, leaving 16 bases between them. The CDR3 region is CSVARRATGTEAFS. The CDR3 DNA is TGCAGCGTTGCCCGCAGGGCCACGGGCACTGAAGCTTTCTCT.

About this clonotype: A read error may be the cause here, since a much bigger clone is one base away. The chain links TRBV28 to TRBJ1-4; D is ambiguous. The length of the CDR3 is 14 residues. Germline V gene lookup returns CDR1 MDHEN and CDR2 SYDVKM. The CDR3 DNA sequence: TGTGCCAGCAATTTATACAGTGGTGATGAAAAACTGTTTTTT. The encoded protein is CASNLYSGDEKLFF.

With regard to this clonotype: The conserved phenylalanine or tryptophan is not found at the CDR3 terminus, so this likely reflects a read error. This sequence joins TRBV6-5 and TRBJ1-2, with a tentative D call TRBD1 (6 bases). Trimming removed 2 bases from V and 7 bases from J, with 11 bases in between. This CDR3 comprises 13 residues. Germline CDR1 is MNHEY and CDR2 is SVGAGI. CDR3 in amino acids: CASSYARGIGYTS. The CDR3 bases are TGTGCCAGCAGTTACGCGAGGGGGATTGGCTACACCTCC.

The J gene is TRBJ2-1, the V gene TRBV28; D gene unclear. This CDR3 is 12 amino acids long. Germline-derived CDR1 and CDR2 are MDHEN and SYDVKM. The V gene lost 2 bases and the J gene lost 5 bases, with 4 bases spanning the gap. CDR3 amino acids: CASSLAHNEQFF. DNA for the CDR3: TGTGCCAGCAGTTTAGCCCACAATGAGCAGTTCTTC.

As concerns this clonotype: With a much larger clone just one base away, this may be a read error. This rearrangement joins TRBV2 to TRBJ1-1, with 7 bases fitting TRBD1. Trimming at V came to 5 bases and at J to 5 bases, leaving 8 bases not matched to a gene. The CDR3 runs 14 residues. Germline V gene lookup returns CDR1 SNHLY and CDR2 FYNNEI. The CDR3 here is CASSTQGVWTEAFF. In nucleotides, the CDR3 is TGTGCCAGCAGTACCCAGGGGGTTTGGACTGAAGCTTTCTTT.

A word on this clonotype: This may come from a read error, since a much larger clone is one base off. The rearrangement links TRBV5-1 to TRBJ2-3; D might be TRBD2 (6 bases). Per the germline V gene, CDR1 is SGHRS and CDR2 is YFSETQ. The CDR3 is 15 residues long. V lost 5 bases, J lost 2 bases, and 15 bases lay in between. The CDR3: CASSRGEKNTDTQYF. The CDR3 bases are TGCGCCAGCAGTCGCGGGGAGAAGAACACAGATACGCAGTATTTT.

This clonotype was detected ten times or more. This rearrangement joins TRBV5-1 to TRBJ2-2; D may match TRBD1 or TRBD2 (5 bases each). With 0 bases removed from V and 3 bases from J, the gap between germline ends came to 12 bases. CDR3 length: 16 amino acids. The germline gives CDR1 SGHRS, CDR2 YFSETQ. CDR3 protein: CASSLGTGTHTGELFF. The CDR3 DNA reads TGCGCCAGCAGCTTGGGGACCGGGACCCACACCGGGGAGCTGTTTTTT.

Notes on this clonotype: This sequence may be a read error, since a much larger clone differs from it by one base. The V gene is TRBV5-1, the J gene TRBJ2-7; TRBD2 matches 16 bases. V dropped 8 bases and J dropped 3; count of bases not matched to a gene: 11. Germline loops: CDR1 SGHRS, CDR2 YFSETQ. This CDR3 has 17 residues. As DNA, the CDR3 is TGCGCCAGGAGCGGCGGGACTAGCGGGGGGGTAGTCTACGAGCAGTACTTC. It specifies CARSGGTSGGVVYEQYF.

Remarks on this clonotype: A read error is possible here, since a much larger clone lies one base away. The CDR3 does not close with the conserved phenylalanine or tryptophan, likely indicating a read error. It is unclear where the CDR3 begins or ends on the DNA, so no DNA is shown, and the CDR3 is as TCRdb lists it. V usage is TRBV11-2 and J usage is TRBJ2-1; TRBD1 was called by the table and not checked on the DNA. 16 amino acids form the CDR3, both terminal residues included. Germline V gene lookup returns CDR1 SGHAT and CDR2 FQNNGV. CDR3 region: CAISYEAGTANPELFL.

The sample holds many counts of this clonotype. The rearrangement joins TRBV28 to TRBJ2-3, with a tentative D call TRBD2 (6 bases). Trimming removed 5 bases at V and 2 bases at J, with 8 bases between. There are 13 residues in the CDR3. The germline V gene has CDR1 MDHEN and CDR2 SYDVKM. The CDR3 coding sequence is TGTGCCAGCAGTGGGGACTTCACAGATACGCAGTATTTT. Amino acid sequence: CASSGDFTDTQYF.

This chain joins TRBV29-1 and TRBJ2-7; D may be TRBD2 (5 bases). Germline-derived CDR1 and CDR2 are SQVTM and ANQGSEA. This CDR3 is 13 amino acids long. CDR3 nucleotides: TGCAGTGTTAGCCCCGGGATAGGGCGCGAGCAGTACTTC. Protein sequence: CSVSPGIGREQYF.

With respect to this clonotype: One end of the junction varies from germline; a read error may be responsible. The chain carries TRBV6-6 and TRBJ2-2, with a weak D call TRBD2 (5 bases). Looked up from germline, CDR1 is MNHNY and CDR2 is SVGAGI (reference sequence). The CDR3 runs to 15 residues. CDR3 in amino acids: CANSYSEGVAGELFF. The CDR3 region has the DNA TGTGCCAACAGTTACTCCGAGGGCGTAGCCGGGGAGCTGTTTTTT.

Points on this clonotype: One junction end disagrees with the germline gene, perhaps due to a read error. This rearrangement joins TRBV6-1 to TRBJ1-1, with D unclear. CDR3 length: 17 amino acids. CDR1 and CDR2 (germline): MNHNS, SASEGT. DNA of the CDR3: TGTACCAGCAGTCGTAACCCCCTTCAAGCGAGTCCGTCAATAGCTTTCTTT. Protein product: CTSSRNPLQASPSIAFF.

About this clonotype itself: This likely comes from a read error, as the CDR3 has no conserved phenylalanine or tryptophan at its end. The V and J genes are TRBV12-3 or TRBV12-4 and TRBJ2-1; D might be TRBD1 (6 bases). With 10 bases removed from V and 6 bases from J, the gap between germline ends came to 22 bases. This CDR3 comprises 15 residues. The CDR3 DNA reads TGTGCCAACTGTTTAGTACAGGGTGGGGGCAATGAGCAGTTCTCC. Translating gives CANCLVQGGGNEQFS.

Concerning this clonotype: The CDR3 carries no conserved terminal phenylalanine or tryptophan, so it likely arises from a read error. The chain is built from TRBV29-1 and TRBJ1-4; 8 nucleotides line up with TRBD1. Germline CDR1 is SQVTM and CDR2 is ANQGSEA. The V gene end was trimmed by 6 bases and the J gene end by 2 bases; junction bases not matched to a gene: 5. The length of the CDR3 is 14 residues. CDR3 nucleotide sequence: TGCAGCGTAGTAACAGGGGGTACTAATGAAAAACTGTTTTCT. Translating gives CSVVTGGTNEKLFS.

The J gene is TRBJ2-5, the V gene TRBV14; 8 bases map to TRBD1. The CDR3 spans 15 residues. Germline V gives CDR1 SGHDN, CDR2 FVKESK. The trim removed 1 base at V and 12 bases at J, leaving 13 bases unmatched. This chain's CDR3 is CASSQGRTGREVKYF. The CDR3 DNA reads TGTGCCAGCAGCCAAGGGCGGACAGGGCGAGAGGTCAAGTACTTC.

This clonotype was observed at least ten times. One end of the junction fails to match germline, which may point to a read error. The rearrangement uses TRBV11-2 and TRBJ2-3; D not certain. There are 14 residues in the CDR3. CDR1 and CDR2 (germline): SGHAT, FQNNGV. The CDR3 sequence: CVSSLTSVRDTQYF. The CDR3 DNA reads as TGTGTCAGCAGCCTCACGAGTGTGAGGGATACGCAGTATTTT.

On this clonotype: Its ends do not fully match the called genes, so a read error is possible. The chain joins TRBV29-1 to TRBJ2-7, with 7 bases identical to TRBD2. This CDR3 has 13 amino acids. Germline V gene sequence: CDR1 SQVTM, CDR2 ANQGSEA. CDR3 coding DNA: TGCAACGTTGAGGAGCGGGAACCCTACGAGCAGTACTTC. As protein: CNVEEREPYEQYF.

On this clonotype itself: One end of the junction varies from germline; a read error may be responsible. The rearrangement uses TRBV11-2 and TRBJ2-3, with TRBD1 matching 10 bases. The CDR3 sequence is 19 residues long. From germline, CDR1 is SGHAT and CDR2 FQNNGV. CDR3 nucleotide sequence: TGTGCCAGCAGCCGCATGACAGGGGGCGAAACCACTAGCACTGATACGCAATATTTT. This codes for CASSRMTGGETTSTDTQYF.

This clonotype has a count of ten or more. CDR3 protein: CASSSLDSVYGYTF. In nucleotides, the CDR3 is TGTGCCAGCAGTTCCCTCGACAGCGTCTATGGCTACACCTTC. The chain recombines TRBV28 with TRBJ1-2; a possible D gene is TRBD1 (5 bases). The germline V and J ends were trimmed by 4 bases and 4 bases, with 13 bases remaining between them. CDR1 MDHEN and CDR2 SYDVKM come from the germline V gene. The CDR3 spans 14 residues.

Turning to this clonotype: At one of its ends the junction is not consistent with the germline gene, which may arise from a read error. CDR3 residues: CANVPPRGTGMTEALF. The CDR3 DNA follows: TGTGCTAATGTTCCCCCGAGGGGAACAGGGATGACTGAAGCTTTGTTT. V is TRBV12-5 and J is TRBJ1-1; the D gene is possibly TRBD1 (6 bases). Per germline, CDR1 LGHNT and CDR2 FRNRAP. The CDR3 is 16 amino acids.

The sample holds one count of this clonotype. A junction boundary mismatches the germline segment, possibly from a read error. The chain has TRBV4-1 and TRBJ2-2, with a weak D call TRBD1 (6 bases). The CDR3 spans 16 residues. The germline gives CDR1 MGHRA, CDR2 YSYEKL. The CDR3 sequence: CASSQDRSRRAGELFF. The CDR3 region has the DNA TGCGCCAGCAGCCAAGATCGGAGCAGGCGGGCAGGGGAACTGTTTTTT.

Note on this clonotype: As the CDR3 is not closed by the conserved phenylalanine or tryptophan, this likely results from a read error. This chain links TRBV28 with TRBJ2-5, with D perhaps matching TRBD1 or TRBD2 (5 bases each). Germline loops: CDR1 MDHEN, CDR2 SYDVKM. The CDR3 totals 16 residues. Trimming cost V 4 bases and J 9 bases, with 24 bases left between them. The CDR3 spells CASSSRLLGVRPSQYI. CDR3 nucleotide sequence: TGTGCCAGCAGTTCCCGGCTCCTGGGGGTCCGGCCGTCCCAGTACATC.

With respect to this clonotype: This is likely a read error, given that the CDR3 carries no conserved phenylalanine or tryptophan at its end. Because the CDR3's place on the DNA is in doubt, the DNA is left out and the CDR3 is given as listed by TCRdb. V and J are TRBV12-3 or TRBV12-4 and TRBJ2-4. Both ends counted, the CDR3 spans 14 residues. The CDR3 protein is CASSITIAKNTQCY.

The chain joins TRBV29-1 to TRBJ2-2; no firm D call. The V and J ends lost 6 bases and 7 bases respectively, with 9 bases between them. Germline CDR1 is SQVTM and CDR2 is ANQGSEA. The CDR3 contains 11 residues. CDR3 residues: CSVSMGGELFF. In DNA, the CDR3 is TGCAGCGTCTCCATGGGCGGGGAGCTGTTTTTT.

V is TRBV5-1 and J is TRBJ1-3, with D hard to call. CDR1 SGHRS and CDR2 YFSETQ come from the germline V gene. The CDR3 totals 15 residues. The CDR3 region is CTNSLAGGTGNTIYF. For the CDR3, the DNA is TGCACCAACAGCTTGGCCGGAGGGACTGGAAACACCATATATTTT.

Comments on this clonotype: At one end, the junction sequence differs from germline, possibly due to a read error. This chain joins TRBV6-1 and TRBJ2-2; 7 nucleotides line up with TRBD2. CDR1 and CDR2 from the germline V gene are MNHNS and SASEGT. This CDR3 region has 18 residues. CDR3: CASRPLPGGDSNIGELFF. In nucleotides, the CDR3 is TGTGCCAGCAGGCCCCTACCTGGGGGGGACTCGAACATCGGGGAGCTGTTTTTT.

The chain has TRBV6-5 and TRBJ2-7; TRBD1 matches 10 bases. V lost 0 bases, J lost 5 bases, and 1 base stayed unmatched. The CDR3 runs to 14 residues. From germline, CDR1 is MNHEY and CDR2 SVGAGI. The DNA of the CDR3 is TGTGCCAGCAGTTACTCGACAGGGGGCCACGAGCAGTACTTC. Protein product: CASSYSTGGHEQYF.

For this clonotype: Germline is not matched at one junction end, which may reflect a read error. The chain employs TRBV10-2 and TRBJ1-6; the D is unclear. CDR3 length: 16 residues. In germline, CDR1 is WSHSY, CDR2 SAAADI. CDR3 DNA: TGCGTCAGCGCCCGTTTCGAGAGCAGGCACAATTCAGCCCTCCACTTT. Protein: CVSARFESRHNSALHF.

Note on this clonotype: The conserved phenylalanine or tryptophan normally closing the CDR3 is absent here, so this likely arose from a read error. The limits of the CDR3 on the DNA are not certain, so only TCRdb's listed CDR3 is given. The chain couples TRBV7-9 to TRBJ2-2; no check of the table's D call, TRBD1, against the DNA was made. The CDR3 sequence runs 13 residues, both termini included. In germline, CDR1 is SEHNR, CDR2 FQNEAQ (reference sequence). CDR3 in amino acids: CASSLQQGGELSL.

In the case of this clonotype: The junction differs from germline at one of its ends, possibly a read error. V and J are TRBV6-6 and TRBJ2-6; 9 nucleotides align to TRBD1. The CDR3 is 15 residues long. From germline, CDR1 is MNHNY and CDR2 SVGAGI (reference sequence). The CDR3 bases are TGTACCAGCAGCCTACAGGGGGCTGGGGTCAACGTCCTGACTTTC. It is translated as CTSSLQGAGVNVLTF.

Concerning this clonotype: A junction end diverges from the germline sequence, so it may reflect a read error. CDR3 sequence: CGVGVGGFSASSYNEQFF. CDR3 coding DNA: TGCGGCGTTGGGGTTGGAGGTTTCTCTGCAAGCTCCTACAATGAGCAGTTCTTC. The chain has TRBV29-1 and TRBJ2-1, with a weak D call TRBD2 (5 bases). Germline-derived CDR1 and CDR2 are SQVTM and ANQGSEA. The CDR3 covers 18 residues.